Listed below are T cell receptor beta chains from one sample, sequenced in a study of cytomegalovirus exposure and HLA in healthy donors. Sequenced by immunoSEQ multiplex PCR; TCRdb stores in-frame clones only, minus some. Of approximately 150,000 clones in the sample, 75% were seen once. What was sequenced was PBMCs. The receptor set was obtained from a female donor in good health and CMV-seronegative. Each CDR3 is given with its conserved first and last residue. Fields, in order: CDR3 length, D gene, V gene, J gene, clone size, CDR3 DNA, CDR3 protein. A D gene is named only where the DNA matches it firmly. Clone size is stated in some rows and not others, as once, few, many or a class when expanded.

>14|TRBD1|TRBV27|TRBJ1-3|-
TGTGCCAGCAAAATGGACAGGGCAGGAAACACCATATATTTT
CASKMDRAGNTIYF
>13|-|TRBV28|TRBJ2-5|-
TGTGCCAGCACGGCAGGGACACAAGAGACCCAGTACTTC
CASTAGTQETQYF
>13|-|TRBV5-1|TRBJ2-3|-
TGCGCCAGCAGCTCACAAGGCACAGATACGCAGTATTTT
CASSSQGTDTQYF
>14|TRBD1|TRBV4-2|TRBJ2-7|-
TGTGCCAGCAGCCCCGGGACAGGCTCCTACGAGCAGTACTTC
CASSPGTGSYEQYF
>16|TRBD1|TRBV6-1|TRBJ1-1|-
TGTGCCAGCAGTGAAAGACAGGGGGCGCAACGCACTGAAGCTTTCTTT
CASSERQGAQRTEAFF
>12|-|TRBV29-1|TRBJ1-4|-
TGCAGCGATCACTGTGCTAATGAAAAACTGTTTTTT
CSDHCANEKLFF
>13|-|TRBV11-2|TRBJ1-1|-
TGTGCCAGTAGTCGGGGTTTGCGCACTGAAGCTTTCTTT
CASSRGLRTEAFF
>17|TRBD2|TRBV4-1|TRBJ2-1|few
TGCGCCAGCAGCCAACCGACGACTAGCGGACATCACAATGAGCAGTTCTTC
CASSQPTTSGHHNEQFF
>15|TRBD2|TRBV5-4|TRBJ2-1|-
TGTGCCAGCAGCCCTAGCGGGTCCTCCTACAATGAGCAGTTCTTC
CASSPSGSSYNEQFF
>14|-|TRBV19|TRBJ1-1|-
TGTGCCAGTAGTATAGCAGGGTCTCCACTTGAAGCTTTCTTT
CASSIAGSPLEAFF
>14|-|TRBV27|TRBJ2-2|-
TGTGCCAGCAGTCGCAGTCGAAACACCGGGGAGCTGTTTTTT
CASSRSRNTGELFF
>12|-|TRBV29-1|TRBJ2-2|-
TGCAGCGCCCAGAGGGAGAGCGGGGAGCTGTTTTTT
CSAQRESGELFF
>14|-|TRBV15|TRBJ2-2|-
TGTGCCACCAGCAGAGATCCAGACACCGGGGAGCTGTTTTTT
CATSRDPDTGELFF
>19|-|TRBV6-1|TRBJ2-6|-
TGTGCCAGCAGTGCCCCGACAGGATGGCCGAGGTCTGGGGCCAACGTCCTGACTTTC
CASSAPTGWPRSGANVLTF
>15|-|TRBV7-6|TRBJ2-7|-
TGTGCCAGCAGCTCCTTTGGGGGGGCCTCCTACGAGCAGTACTTC
CASSSFGGASYEQYF
>15|-|TRBV25-1|TRBJ2-2|once
TGTGCCAGCAGTGACCTAGGACAGACCATCGGGGAGCTGTTTTTT
CASSDLGQTIGELFF
>13|-|TRBV30|TRBJ1-2|-
TGTGCCTGGAGTGCAGGGCTGGACTATGGTTACACCTTC
CAWSAGLDYGYTF
>16|TRBD1|TRBV30|TRBJ1-2|-
TGTGCCTGGAGTGCTCCTGACAGGGAACTTAACTATGGCTACACCTTC
CAWSAPDRELNYGYTF
>13|TRBD2|TRBV30|TRBJ2-5|few
TGTGCCTGGACTAGCGGGAACCAAGAGACCCAGTACTTC
CAWTSGNQETQYF
>11|-|TRBV7-9|TRBJ2-7|few
TGTGCCAGCGTCCAGTCCTACGAGCAGTACTTC
CASVQSYEQYF
>17|TRBD2|TRBV2|TRBJ2-2|-
TGTGCCAGCAGTGTGACTAGCGGGAGGGCCGGAACCGGGGAGCTGTTTTTT
CASSVTSGRAGTGELFF
>12|-|TRBV6-6|TRBJ1-1|-
TGTGCCAGCACCGACGGGGGCACTGAAGCTTTCTTT
CASTDGGTEAFF
>14|-|TRBV2|TRBJ1-1|-
TGTGCCAGCAGTTGGGGCAGACTGAACACTGAAGCTTTCTTT
CASSWGRLNTEAFF
>14|TRBD2|TRBV6-5|TRBJ2-2|-
TGTGCCAGCATGCAGCGGGAAGGCGCCGGGGAGCTGTTTTTT
CASMQREGAGELFF
>16|TRBD1|TRBV2|TRBJ1-2|-
TGTGCCAGCGATCCGCGAACAGGGGGGCGGAACTATGGCTACACCTTC
CASDPRTGGRNYGYTF
>14|TRBD2|TRBV7-9|TRBJ2-7|-
TGTGCCAGCAGCTTTGTAGCGGGAGGGGTCGAGCAGTACTTC
CASSFVAGGVEQYF
>14|-|TRBV7-2|TRBJ2-4|-
TGTGCCAGCACCTTAAATTCTCGGGTAAACATTCAGTACTTC
CASTLNSRVNIQYF
>15|-|TRBV7-3|TRBJ2-5|few
TGTGCCAGCAGCCCTCAGGGGACTAAGGCTGGGACCCAGTACTTC
CASSPQGTKAGTQYF
>15|-|TRBV2|TRBJ2-7|-
TGTGCCAGCAGTGGTAGCGGCGATCTAACCTACGAGCAGTACTTC
CASSGSGDLTYEQYF
>18|TRBD2|TRBV27|TRBJ2-2|-
TGTGCCAGCAGCTCAGGGGGACTAGCGGGAGGGAACACCGGGGAGCTGTTTTTT
CASSSGGLAGGNTGELFF
>12|-|TRBV30|TRBJ2-7|once
TGTGCCTGGAGTGAGGGGGGGGACGAGCAGTACTTC
CAWSEGGDEQYF
>14|-|TRBV9|TRBJ2-3|once
TGTGCCAGCAGCCCGAGGACTAGCACAGATACGCAGTATTTT
CASSPRTSTDTQYF
>14|-|TRBV27|TRBJ1-2|-
TGTGCCAGCAGTCCCTCCGGACAGATTAAGGGCTACACCTTC
CASSPSGQIKGYTF
>14|-|TRBV7-2|TRBJ1-4|few
TGTGCCAGCAGCTTAGCCGGGGGGGGTGAAAAACTGTTTTTT
CASSLAGGGEKLFF
>14|-|TRBV6-6|TRBJ1-1|once
TGTGCCAGCAGCTACCAGGGCGGGAACACTGAAGCTTTCTTT
CASSYQGGNTEAFF
>14|-|TRBV29-1|TRBJ2-3|-
TGCAGCGTTCGGTCCCGGAGCGGCACAGATACGCAGTATTTT
CSVRSRSGTDTQYF
>16|TRBD2|TRBV5-1|TRBJ2-1|-
TGCGCCAGCAGCGCGGGCCTAGCGGGGTCCTACAATGAGCAGTTCTTC
CASSAGLAGSYNEQFF
>12|-|TRBV27|TRBJ2-7|-
TGTGCCAAACACCCCCCCTCCTACGAGCAGTACTTC
CAKHPPSYEQYF
>13|TRBD1|TRBV18|TRBJ1-1|-
TGTGCCAGCTCATTACGACAGGGGGTTGAAGCTTTCTTT
CASSLRQGVEAFF
>14|TRBD1|TRBV5-1|TRBJ1-1|few
TGCGCCAGCAGCCGGACAGGGGAGGACACTGAAGCTTTCTTT
CASSRTGEDTEAFF
>16|TRBD1|TRBV7-2|TRBJ2-7|-
TGTGCCAGCAGCCAAGATGAGACAGGGGGCTCCTACGAGCAGTACTTC
CASSQDETGGSYEQYF
>17|-|TRBV7-2|TRBJ2-3|-
TGTGCCAGCAGCTTAGGCCCTAACGGACTTAGCACAGATACGCAGTATTTT
CASSLGPNGLSTDTQYF
>16|-|TRBV11-3|TRBJ1-5|-
TGTGCCAGCAGCTTGCTGGCCCGAGGCAGCAATCAGCCCCAGCATTTT
CASSLLARGSNQPQHF
>16|TRBD2|TRBV4-1|TRBJ2-1|-
TGCGCCAGCAGCCCCTGGACTAGCGGGAAACACAATGAGCAGTTCTTC
CASSPWTSGKHNEQFF
>14|TRBD1|TRBV6-1|TRBJ1-6|-
TGTGCCAGCAATTCCGGGACAGCAAATTCACCCCTCCACTTT
CASNSGTANSPLHF
>16|-|TRBV9|TRBJ1-1|-
TGTGCCAGCAGCGCGTCAAGGGGCTCGGTGGCCACTGAAGCTTTCTTT
CASSASRGSVATEAFF
>16|-|TRBV6-1|TRBJ2-3|few
TGTGCCAGCAGTGAAAGGGGCAGCCCTAGCACAGATACGCAGTATTTT
CASSERGSPSTDTQYF
>15|-|TRBV14|TRBJ1-4|-
TGTGCCAGCAGTCTACGGGGTTTAACTAATGAAAAACTGTTTTTT
CASSLRGLTNEKLFF
>16|TRBD2|TRBV7-2|TRBJ2-7|once
TGTGCCAGCAGCCTAGCATCGGGAGGCCGCTCCTACGAGCAGTACTTC
CASSLASGGRSYEQYF
>15|TRBD1|TRBV18|TRBJ2-7|-
TGTGCCAGCTCACCCCCTGGGGACAGGCCCTACGAGCAGTACTTC
CASSPPGDRPYEQYF